The clone carrying this T cell receptor (beta chain) was observed once. Its specificity is unknown. The data belong to a study of T cells in tuberculosis. Findings of the study overall: GEM motif frequencies gave around 67% accuracy; the GMM repertoire gave almost 90%.

Clones were read by immunoSEQ multiplex PCR, and TCRdb kept only the in-frame ones, dropping some. Among 30,000 to 35,000 clones, nearly 97% were seen once, and the ten largest hold 2.4%. V was pared by 3 bases and J by 4 bases, with 10 bases between. The germline V gene encodes CDR1 SGHNT and CDR2 YYREEE (reference sequence). The CDR3 is 13 residues long. The clonotype comes from a donor aged 10-29 years with latent tuberculosis or without tuberculosis infection. The specimen was PBMCs. V is TRBV5-4 and J is TRBJ1-2; D is possibly TRBD1 (6 bases). The CDR3 loop reads CASSSTGTYGYTF. In DNA, the CDR3 is TGTGCCAGCAGCTCCACAGGGACCTATGGCTACACCTTC.